This T cell receptor beta chain was sequenced for a study of cytomegalovirus exposure and HLA in healthy donors (dated by TCRdb to 2015 to 2018). About the investigation overall: In an earlier analysis of approximately 500 of the donors, 276 Gb of sequence data and 90 million to 120 million unique TCR beta sequences from about 180 million T cells were reported. An early release covering some 640 HLA-typed donors comprised roughly 300 gigabases of sequencing data and approximately 85 million unique TCR sequences. Of the roughly 410 genotyped donors, approximately 81% were placed in the genetic ancestry cluster associated with self-reported Caucasian donors. The study aimed to test whether cataloging public T cell receptors could reveal signatures of past pathogen exposure. The study profiled the T cell repertoires of under 700 subjects by immunosequencing and related them to cytomegalovirus serostatus. Besides the first cohort of 550 to 750 subjects, a separate validation cohort made up of over 95 different subjects was used. High-throughput TCR immunosequencing, statistical association of individual TCRs with disease status, and machine learning were combined to predict cytomegalovirus infection status. To study patterns of TCR occurrence, a later analysis re-analyzed previously published TCR beta repertoires from 550 to 800 donors and added high-resolution HLA genotyping. Rather than using new phenotypic data, the later analysis identified candidate immune exposures from TCR beta sequences and from how often those sequences occurred across donors. An earlier analysis of approximately 580 of the donors used high-throughput TCR beta sequencing to judge whether each TCR beta V gene segment behaved as functional or pseudogenic. Donor age, sex, ethnicity and CMV serostatus were compiled alongside the repertoire data. A later genetic analysis took genome-wide SNP genotypes for about three fifths of the 666 donors and used that subset as a discovery cohort. Every discovery cohort repertoire had been produced on one sequencing platform. Class I and class II HLA loci were covered by the typing at four-digit resolution. Typing coverage differed by locus: A, B, C, DRB1 and DQB1 were typed in about 620-630 donors, DQA1 in about 500, DPA1 in 600 to 610, and DPB1 in just under 480. About five DR-DQ haplotypes were handled as single units for association and clustering, since linkage in the cohort was strong. Among about 410 genotyped donors of the cohort, an average of around 250,000 unique TCR beta nucleotide sequences was sequenced per donor, of which roughly 18% were non-productive. The study at large found these results: Immune exposure information for the cohort was limited to CMV serostatus. Most TCR sequences were observed very rarely across donors, whereas some public TCRs were present in many individuals. The cohort was sequenced for TCR beta chains only, and without alpha or paired-chain data the features that could be detected were limited. Several of the top co-occurrence clusters appeared to be linked to parvovirus B19, influenza, CMV and Epstein-Barr virus, according to a later analysis. A later genetic analysis associated a missense DCLRE1C variant with V-gene and J-gene trimming of TCR beta chains, and an independent cohort replicated the association. Some IMGT-functional V segments, including TRBV6-2 and TRBV6-3, could not be distinguished by the 87-base-pair reads and were therefore excluded. In vitro tests confirmed that three of the cytomegalovirus-associated TCR beta chains recognize cytomegalovirus antigens. Linkage disequilibrium might explain the correlated functional status among segregating V segments, but an unknown experimental factor could not be ruled out. At a false discovery rate of 0.05, a later analysis linked about 17,000 TCR beta sequences to specific HLA alleles. Broadly in line with IMGT annotations, most TCR beta V segments showed up in productive rearrangements about 87% or about 30% of the time in an earlier analysis of roughly 590 of the donors. Because HLA typing was unavailable for some donors at each locus, only the typed subset was used in association tests. Strong co-occurrence of HLA alleles, especially DR and DQ, made assigning TCR associations to individual alleles difficult. In a later analysis, HLA-associated TCR beta chains showed more clonal expansion and lower generation probabilities than non-associated chains that were equally common. A further reported finding was that TCR beta sequences accurately predicted the HLA-A and HLA-B alleles for most subjects in the first cohort. A later analysis found that most CMV-associated TCR beta chains appeared HLA-restricted, with HLA associations seemingly driven largely by CMV exposure. In both the original and validation cohorts, the classifier was reported to diagnose cytomegalovirus status with high specificity and sensitivity. In a later analysis, TCR association rates were found to vary across HLA loci, with the most associated TCRs seen for DRB1 alleles and the fewest for HLA-C alleles. The study gave a list of about 170 TCR beta chains associated with cytomegalovirus. Compared with the approximately 700-donor mean, donors in an Asian-associated ancestry cluster had fewer N-insertions in productive TCRs, according to a later genetic analysis. It was suggested by the authors that the approach could potentially be generalized to other disease states and immunological phenotypes. About 15 rarely observed V segments, including chromosome 9 orphons, were excluded from the earlier analysis of some 590 of the donors because counts were too low. Roughly uniform sequencing depth across donors was assumed in presence/absence analyses, although this assumption may not hold. The sequencing pipeline was judged likely to have produced a cluster of highly shared sequence variants as a technical artifact.

The cohort comprised under 700 healthy bone marrow donors. Cohort members were all nominally healthy when sampled, although unrecorded immune exposures were likely present. The donor tested CMV seronegative, placing the donor among the roughly 350 seronegative members of the cohort. Every donor gave a peripheral blood sample, and the peripheral blood mononuclear cells from that sample were used for TCR beta sequencing. The Qiagen DNeasy Blood Extraction Kit was used to extract genomic DNA from the blood cell samples. V drops 5 bases and J drops 6 bases, leaving 16 bases in between. In the germline V gene (reference sequence), CDR1 corresponds to LNHDA and CDR2 to SQIVND. The CDR3 has 15 amino acids, counting the end cysteine and phenylalanine. Only the CDR3 DNA is retained, 45 bases long and in frame from the first base. Details on this clone: The clone's antigen remains unknown. Base qualities are not provided; no much larger clone lies one nucleotide away.

Receptors were amplified or captured by the immunoSEQ multiplex PCR assay. For the multiplex PCR, a mixture combining 60 forward primers for TCR Vbeta segments and 13 reverse primers for TCR Jbeta segments was used. A multiplex PCR assay on genomic DNA amplified the CDR3 region of rearranged TCR beta genes. The amplified TCR beta libraries were sequenced on the Illumina HiSeq System as 87-base-pair reads. The authors' pipeline ran thus. A later analysis counted some 80 million unique TCR beta chains across the 666 repertoires, and roughly 11 million of these chains were shared by at least two donors. Raw reads were error-corrected and collapsed into unique sequences by a nearest-neighbor algorithm in which closely related sequences were merged to remove PCR and sequencing errors. Alignment of CDR3 sequences to IMGT reference sequences was used to assign V, D and J gene segments. For a sequence to be retained, a match of at least six nucleotides to both a V gene segment and a J gene segment was required. Rearrangements were called productive when the CDR3 lacked stop codons and stayed in frame with V and J; all others were non-productive. CDR3 was defined by IMGT convention, running from the second conserved V-encoded cysteine to the conserved J-encoded phenylalanine. The earlier analysis of a few hundred of the donors excluded any sequence lacking an unambiguous match to a single V gene segment. An earlier analysis of around 600 of the donors classified V segments as functional when productive rearrangements were above 56.7% and as segregating when the standard deviation between donors was above 5%. A statistical classification framework was built for diagnosing cytomegalovirus status from the catalog of TCR beta chain sequences. A later analysis assigned V and J genes by comparing TCR nucleotide sequences with IMGT/GENE-DB human TR gene sequences. In a later analysis, CDR3 sequences and most-parsimonious VDJ recombination scenarios were assigned using the TCRdist pipeline. In a later analysis, each TCR beta chain was defined by its CDR3 amino acid sequence together with its V-gene family, and reads without a unique V-gene family were excluded. To address suspected cross-contamination and a sequencing artifact, a later analysis removed 592 highly shared, low-generation-probability nucleotide sequences. A later analysis calculated a clonal expansion index for each public chain from normalized within-repertoire ranks of inferred template counts. A later analysis computed generation probabilities with a VDJ recombination model fitted to out-of-frame rearrangements, and checked the results against IGoR. In a later analysis, TCR-TCR, TCR-HLA and TCR-CMV co-occurrence was scored with hypergeometric tests, and a repertoire-size bias correction was applied to TCR pairs. A later analysis estimated false discovery rates by permuting HLA or CMV assignments 20 times. In a later analysis, co-occurring TCRs were grouped using DBSCAN, with TCRdist sequence similarity added in when clustering inside HLA-allele-positive subsets. For co-occurrence clustering, repertoires with fewer than 30,000 or more than 120,000 public chains were excluded, along with five repertoires with anomalous nucleotide sharing. Entries here come from immuneACCESS through TCRdb and include only in-frame sequences with V and J called. Some clones fail to appear in such tables; in the studies checked, an unresolved V gene covers under half of the shortfall, and the cause of the remainder is unknown. That table supplies the V and J calls and clone size; D and trimming were determined from the DNA. The sample data list around 96,000 clones, and 80% of these were observed just once. The ten largest clones take up around 2% of the sample.

Sequenced material: PBMCs. The origin of this receptor is a man in his late teens or twenties in good health and CMV-seronegative. The V gene is TRBV19 and the J gene is TRBJ1-4; D gene: possibly TRBD1, on 5 matching bases. In nucleotides, the sequence is TGTGCCAGTAGTGCAAAAACCGCAGGGCATGAAAAACTGTTTTTT. Its coded protein is CASSAKTAGHEKLFF.